The text below deals with one T cell receptor beta chain. This entry belongs to a study of blood T cell repertoires in COVID-19. The overall study: Acute and convalescent COVID-19 specimens originated in the United States, Italy and Spain. PBMCs, B-cell-depleted T cells, or T cells were the source of the cDNA or gDNA that made up the material.

The CDR3 runs to 14 residues. Germline lookup yields CDR1 SGHNT and CDR2 YENEEA. J gave up 4 bases and V 4 bases, and 3 bases lay outside the gene matches. How the authors handled the data: Reference gene primers were amplified, and this amplification served to estimate nucleated cell counts. Generated by immunoSEQ multiplex PCR, the TCRdb table keeps only in-frame clones and is missing some. V, J and clone size are those of that table, while D and trimming were read from the DNA. The sample holds around 100,000 clones; more than 80% are singletons and the top ten take around 6%. Seattle participants joined during active infection and were tracked over time.

The chain links TRBV11-3 to TRBJ2-1; TRBD2 aligns across 8 bases. The TCR comes from a woman in her sixties with COVID-19, enrolled during active disease. The sequencing sample was made of peripheral blood. CDR3 residues: CASSSGLAYNEQFF. Written as DNA, the CDR3 is TGTGCCAGCAGCTCTGGACTAGCTTACAATGAGCAGTTCTTC.